This T cell receptor (beta chain) is from a study of shared clonotypes between healthy human individuals. Details on this clone: Its antigen is currently unknown.

Here immunoSEQ multiplex PCR was the method, and the copy in TCRdb shows in-frame clones only, minus some. The data hold millions of clones, with 95% observed a single time. The ends were cut back, 3 bases at V and 3 bases at J, with 20 bases in the middle. The CDR3 is 17 amino acids. In germline, CDR1 is KGHSH, CDR2 LQKENI. Study results and limitations: All-four-donor shared clonotypes had higher generation probabilities than non-shared clonotypes did.

V usage is TRBV18 and J usage is TRBJ1-2; D is possibly TRBD1 (6 bases). This receptor was identified in a man in his late teens or twenties in good health. The sequencing input was naive CD4+ T cells sorted from blood. Subset: CD45RA+ positively selected. The CDR3 bases are TGTGCCAGCTCACCCTTATCGGGGGGGGCGACCCACTATGGCTACACCTTC. Protein sequence: CASSPLSGGATHYGYTF.